This T cell receptor (beta chain) appears in the sequencing data of a study of T cell repertoires in cytomegalovirus infection. Turning to the study itself: The authors used CMV epitopes that were HLA-C-restricted (recently identified) and HLA-B-restricted (well studied). CMV infection plus the matching HLA type was flagged by public TCR beta signatures.

A remark on this clonotype: Antigen specificity is unknown. One end of the junction varies from germline; a read error may be responsible.

Study-level results: Identification of carriers of CMV plus the relevant HLA was performed using cumulative public TCR beta family frequency. In two of eight donors, the top clonotype was HLA-C-restricted CMV-specific.

Each CDR3 protein gets one entry after TCRdb re-called the reads with MiXCR. The table has about 360,000 distinct CDR3 sequences, roughly a third seen once; the top ten hold about 13%. The length of the CDR3 is 15 residues. This clonotype was sampled from a human donor in good health (CMV status not recorded). Some clones in this sample may be carry-over from other donors' samples. Here the sequenced sample was cultured PBMCs, taken from culture after CMV antigen stimulation. The rearrangement links TRBV5-3 to TRBJ2-3; 9 bases fit TRBD1. TRBV5-3 is treated as an ORF (open reading frame) with a function not yet certain. Here the CDR3 DNA reads TGTGCCAGCAGCTTTCTGGGACAGGGTTTGGATACGCAGTATTTT. This sequence encodes CASSFLGQGLDTQYF.